These 14 T cell receptor beta chains were all obtained from the same sample, sequenced in a study of CD8 T cells in ankylosing spondylitis. Findings and caveats of the study: Ankylosing spondylitis blood appeared to carry a characteristic TCR beta motif of roughly eight highly homologous variants.

TCRdb reanalysed the 5' RACE reads using MiXCR and keeps one entry per CDR3 protein. In the table there are 500,000 or so distinct CDR3 sequences, approximately 5.3% of which are singletons. These receptors have no known antigen. The specimen sequenced was blood, either unsorted or a sorted T cell fraction (not recorded which). These receptors all come from a male donor with ankylosing spondylitis.

This clonotype was picked up many times. The genes are TRBV5-1 and TRBJ1-1; D gene unclear. V was pared by 4 bases and J by 5 bases, with 18 bases between. CDR1 is SGHRS, CDR2 YFSETQ, per germline. The CDR3 loop spans 15 amino acids. CDR3 amino acids: CASSPRTFLVTEAFF. DNA for the CDR3: TGCGCCAGCAGCCCGCGGACCTTCCTGGTGACTGAAGCTTTCTTT.

This clonotype was recorded many times. This chain uses TRBV7-6 with TRBJ1-4; the D gene is possibly TRBD1 (5 bases). Germline assignment: CDR1 SGHVS and CDR2 FNYEAQ. This CDR3 comprises 13 residues. V was cut by 3 bases and J by 8 bases, with 10 bases left in between. Here the CDR3 reads CASSFQGGEKLFF. The CDR3 DNA follows: TGTGCCAGCAGCTTTCAGGGAGGAGAAAAACTGTTTTTT.

This clonotype was seen at least ten times. Here the CDR3 reads CASSQGEGSNTGELFF. As DNA, the CDR3 is TGCGCCAGCAGCCAAGGGGAGGGGTCCAACACCGGGGAGCTGTTTTTT. V and J are TRBV4-1 and TRBJ2-2; 7 positions match TRBD2. This CDR3 spans 16 amino acids. V was clipped by 1 base and J by 2 bases; unmatched bases: 4. CDR1 MGHRA and CDR2 YSYEKL come from the germline V gene.

This clonotype was detected ten times or more. The chain couples TRBV5-1 to TRBJ2-3; D uncertain. The V end was cut by 0 bases, the J end by 0 bases, with 8 bases between. The germline gives CDR1 SGHRS, CDR2 YFSETQ. The CDR3 extends over 15 amino acids. CDR3 region: CASSLAATSTDTQYF. In DNA, the CDR3 is TGCGCCAGCAGCTTGGCGGCGACTAGCACAGATACGCAGTATTTT.

This chain links TRBV29-1 with TRBJ2-5, with D hard to call. Germline CDR1 is SQVTM and CDR2 is ANQGSEA. V gave up 4 bases and J gave up 5 bases, with 14 bases separating them. The CDR3 is made up of 13 amino acids. The CDR3 nucleotides are TGCAGCGTTGTGTCAGCTCCTAGGGAGACCCAGTACTTC. Protein sequence: CSVVSAPRETQYF.

This clonotype was counted many times. The V gene is TRBV12-3 or TRBV12-4, the J gene TRBJ1-1, with D possibly being TRBD1 (6 bases). The CDR3 totals 11 residues. Trimming took off 6 bases at V and 11 bases at J, with 13 bases between the two ends. CDR3 amino acids: CASRAEGGAFF. Written as DNA, the CDR3 is TGTGCCAGCAGGGCGGAGGGGGGGGCTTTCTTT.

This clonotype appeared many times. DNA of the CDR3: TGCAGTGCTAGAGGGGAGAACACTGAAGCTTTCTTT. Its translation: CSARGENTEAFF. The rearrangement uses TRBV20-1 and TRBJ1-1; the D is unclear. V shed 1 base and J shed 1 base, with 4 bases lying between them. Looked up from germline, CDR1 is DFQATT and CDR2 is SNEGSKA (reference sequence). This CDR3 comprises 12 residues.

This clonotype was seen a few times. The rearrangement links TRBV19 to TRBJ2-6; D gene unclear. Germline CDR1 and CDR2: LNHDA and SQIVND (reference sequence). The CDR3 has 15 amino acids. The germline V and J ends were trimmed by 5 bases and 0 bases, with 8 bases remaining between them. CDR3 nucleotides: TGTGCCAGTAGTTCCCAGAACTCTGGGGCCAACGTCCTGACTTTC. It yields the protein CASSSQNSGANVLTF.

This clonotype was seen at least ten times. The chain employs TRBV15 and TRBJ2-7; D not resolved. Germline CDR1 and CDR2: LNHNV and YYDKDF (reference sequence). CDR3 length: 13 amino acids. V gave up 2 bases and J gave up 4 bases, with 9 bases separating them. This CDR3 reads CATSRSGPYEQYF. CDR3 nucleotides: TGTGCCACCAGCAGATCAGGCCCGTACGAGCAGTACTTC.

This clonotype has only a few counts. The V call is TRBV4-2, the J call TRBJ2-7, with D hard to call. V shed 0 bases and J shed 7 bases, with 10 bases lying between them. The length of the CDR3 is 13 residues. The germline V gene has CDR1 LGHNA and CDR2 YNFKEQ. This CDR3 reads CASSQDRGWEQYF. CDR3 nucleotide sequence: TGTGCCAGCAGCCAAGATAGAGGTTGGGAGCAGTACTTC.

This clonotype has at least ten counts. The rearrangement uses TRBV11-1 and TRBJ1-2, with D hard to call. The CDR3 is 13 amino acids. CDR1 SGHAT and CDR2 FQDESV come from the germline V gene (reference sequence). V lost 3 bases, J lost 8 bases, and 13 bases lay in between. The CDR3 DNA follows: TGTGCCAGCAGCTTGGTCGGCGACGGCGGCTACACCTTC. It is translated as CASSLVGDGGYTF.

This clonotype has just a few counts. The chain employs TRBV5-1 and TRBJ2-3; the D gene is possibly TRBD2 (7 bases). Per germline, CDR1 SGHRS and CDR2 YFSETQ. Deletions cut 3 bases from V and 4 bases from J, with 18 bases between. The CDR3 runs to 16 residues. As DNA, the CDR3 is TGCGCCAGCAGCTATGGCGGGGGCCTTGAATCAGATACGCAGTATTTT. Protein product: CASSYGGGLESDTQYF.

Ten or more counts support this clonotype. V usage is TRBV9 and J usage is TRBJ2-5, with D perhaps matching TRBD2 (6 bases). With 0 bases removed from V and 1 base from J, the gap between germline ends came to 13 bases. The CDR3 spans 16 residues. From germline, CDR1 is SGDLS and CDR2 YYNGEE. The CDR3 loop reads CASSVAPRGSQETQYF. The CDR3 coding sequence is TGTGCCAGCAGCGTAGCCCCGCGGGGTTCCCAAGAGACCCAGTACTTC.

V and J are TRBV7-9 and TRBJ2-5; D is possibly TRBD2 (6 bases). The CDR3 length is 15 residues. Trimming cost V 2 bases and J 5 bases, with 15 bases left between them. Germline assignment: CDR1 SEHNR and CDR2 FQNEAQ (reference sequence). This chain's CDR3 is CASSLPRLGGETQYF. The CDR3 coding sequence is TGTGCCAGCAGCTTACCTAGGCTAGGAGGGGAGACCCAGTACTTC.